This T cell receptor beta chain was observed in a study of a mutant IDH1 vaccine in newly diagnosed glioma. For the study at large: Treatment recipients were about 62% male and about 40% female, and their mean age was 40.4 years. Weeks 35 and 47 hosted visits V12 and V13, respectively.

Of note for this clone: The target antigen is unknown.

This sample's time point: week 35, safety follow-up. The study gave 300 ug of mutant IDH1 20-mer peptide per vaccine dose, with topical imiquimod. Donor diagnoses consisted of new WHO grade 3 or 4 IDH1-mutant, ATRX-lost astrocytomas. Trimming took off 0 bases at V and 4 bases at J, with 10 bases between the two ends. This CDR3 comprises 14 residues. The germline V gene encodes CDR1 SGHDT and CDR2 YYEEEE. The assay was immunoSEQ multiplex PCR, and TCRdb's table has in-frame clones only and misses some. The sample shows tens of thousands of clones, roughly 76% of them seen only once. The material was PBMCs, obtained from a glioma patient whose treatment included an IDH1 peptide vaccine. This TCR derives from a man aged 35-49 years with glioma. V gene TRBV5-6 combines with J gene TRBJ1-1; D perhaps matches TRBD1 (5 bases). The CDR3 coding sequence is TGTGCCAGCAGCTTGGTCCACAGGAGCACTGAAGCTTTCTTT. Translating it yields CASSLVHRSTEAFF.